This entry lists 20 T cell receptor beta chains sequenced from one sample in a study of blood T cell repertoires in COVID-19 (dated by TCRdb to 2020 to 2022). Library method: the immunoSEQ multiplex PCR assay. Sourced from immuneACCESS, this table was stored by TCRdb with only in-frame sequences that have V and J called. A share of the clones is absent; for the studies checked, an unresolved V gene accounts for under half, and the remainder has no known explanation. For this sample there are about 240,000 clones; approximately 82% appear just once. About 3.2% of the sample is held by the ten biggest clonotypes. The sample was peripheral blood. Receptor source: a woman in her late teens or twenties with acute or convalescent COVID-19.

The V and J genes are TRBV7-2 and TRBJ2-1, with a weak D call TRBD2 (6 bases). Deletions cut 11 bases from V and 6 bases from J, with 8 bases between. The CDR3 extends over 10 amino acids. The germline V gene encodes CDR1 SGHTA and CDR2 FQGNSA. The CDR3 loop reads CASGANEQFF. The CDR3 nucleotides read TGTGCCTCGGGAGCCAATGAGCAGTTCTTC.

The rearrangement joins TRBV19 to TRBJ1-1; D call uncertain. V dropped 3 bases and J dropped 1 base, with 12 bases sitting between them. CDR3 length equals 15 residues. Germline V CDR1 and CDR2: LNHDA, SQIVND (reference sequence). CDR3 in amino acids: CASSIVSVENTEAFF. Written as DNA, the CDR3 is TGTGCCAGTAGTATTGTTTCGGTAGAGAACACTGAAGCTTTCTTT.

The CDR3 sequence: CASSLPGKGTEAFF. Here the CDR3 DNA reads TGTGCCAGCAGTTTGCCGGGGAAGGGCACTGAAGCTTTCTTT. The genes are TRBV28 and TRBJ1-1, with D unclear. The CDR3 length is 14 residues. Germline CDR1 reads MDHEN; CDR2 reads SYDVKM. The V end lost 3 bases, the J end lost 4 bases, and 12 bases lay between the germline ends.

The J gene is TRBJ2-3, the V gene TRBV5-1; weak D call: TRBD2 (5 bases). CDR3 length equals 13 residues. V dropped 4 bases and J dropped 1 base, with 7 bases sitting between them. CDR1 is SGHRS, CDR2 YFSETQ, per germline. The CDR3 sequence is CASSLSGTDTQYF. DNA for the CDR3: TGCGCCAGCAGCCTTAGCGGCACAGATACGCAGTATTTT. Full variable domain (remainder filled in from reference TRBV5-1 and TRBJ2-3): KAGVTQTPRYLIKTRGQQVTLSCSPISGHRSVSWYQQTPGQGLQFLFEYFSETQRNKGNFPGRFSGRQFSNSRSEMNVSTLELGDSALYLCASSLSGTDTQYFGPGTRLTVL.

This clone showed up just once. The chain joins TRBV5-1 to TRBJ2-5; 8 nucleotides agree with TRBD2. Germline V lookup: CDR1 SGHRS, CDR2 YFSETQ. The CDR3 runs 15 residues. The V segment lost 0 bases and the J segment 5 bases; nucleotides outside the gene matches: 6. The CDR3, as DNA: TGCGCCAGCAGCTTGGCCAGCGGGAGCGAGGAGACCCAGTACTTC. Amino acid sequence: CASSLASGSEETQYF. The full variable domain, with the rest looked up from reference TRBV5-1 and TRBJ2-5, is KAGVTQTPRYLIKTRGQQVTLSCSPISGHRSVSWYQQTPGQGLQFLFEYFSETQRNKGNFPGRFSGRQFSNSRSEMNVSTLELGDSALYLCASSLASGSEETQYFGPGTRLLVL.

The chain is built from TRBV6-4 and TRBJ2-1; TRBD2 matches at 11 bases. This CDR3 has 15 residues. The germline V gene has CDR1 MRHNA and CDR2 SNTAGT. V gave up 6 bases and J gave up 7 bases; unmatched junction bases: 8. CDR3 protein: CASSLLAGASNEQFF. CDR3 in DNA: TGTGCCAGCAGCTTACTAGCGGGAGCTTCAAATGAGCAGTTCTTC.

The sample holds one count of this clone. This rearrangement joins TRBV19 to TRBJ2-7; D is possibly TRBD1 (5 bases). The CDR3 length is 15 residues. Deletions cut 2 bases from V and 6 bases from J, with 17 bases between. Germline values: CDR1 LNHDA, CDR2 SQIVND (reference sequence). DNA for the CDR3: TGTGCCAGTAGTATATCCTCAGGGCTCGCAAGCGAGCAGTACTTC. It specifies CASSISSGLASEQYF. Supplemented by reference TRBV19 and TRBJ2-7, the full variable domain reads DGGITQSPKYLFRKEGQNVTLSCEQNLNHDAMYWYRQDPGQGLRLIYYSQIVNDFQKGDIAEGYSVSREKKESFPLTVTSAQKNPTAFYLCASSISSGLASEQYFGPGTRLTVT.

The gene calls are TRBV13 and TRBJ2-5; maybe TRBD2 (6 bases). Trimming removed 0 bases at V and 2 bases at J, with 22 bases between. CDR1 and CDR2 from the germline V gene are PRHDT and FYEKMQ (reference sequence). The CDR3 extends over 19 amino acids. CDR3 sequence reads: CASSLGGQLAAPKQETQYF. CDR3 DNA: TGTGCCAGCAGCTTAGGAGGGCAGTTAGCGGCACCAAAACAAGAGACCCAGTACTTC.

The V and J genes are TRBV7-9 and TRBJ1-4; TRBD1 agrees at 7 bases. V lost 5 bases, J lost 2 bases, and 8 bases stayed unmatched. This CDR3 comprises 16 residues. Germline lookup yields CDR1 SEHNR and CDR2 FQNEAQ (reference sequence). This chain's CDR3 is CASSTRQGATNEKLFF. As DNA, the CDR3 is TGTGCCAGCAGCACAAGACAGGGTGCGACTAATGAAAAACTGTTTTTT.

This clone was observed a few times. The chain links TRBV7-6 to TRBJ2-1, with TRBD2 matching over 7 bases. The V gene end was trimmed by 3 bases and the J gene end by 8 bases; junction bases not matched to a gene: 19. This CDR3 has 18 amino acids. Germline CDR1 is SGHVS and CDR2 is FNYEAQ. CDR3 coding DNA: TGTGCCAGCAGCTTGACCCCGGGAGGAGGCGGGAGCAGCTATGAGCAGTTCTTC. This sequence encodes CASSLTPGGGGSSYEQFF.

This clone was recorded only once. CDR3 DNA sequence: TGTGCCAGCAGCGTAGGGGGACAGGGTCATCAGCCCCAGCATTTT. Amino acid sequence: CASSVGGQGHQPQHF. This chain joins TRBV9 and TRBJ1-5; 9 bases are shared with TRBD1. Germline CDR1 is SGDLS and CDR2 is YYNGEE. V trimming: 0 bases; J trimming: 5 bases; junction bases outside the gene matches: 3. CDR3 size: 15 residues.

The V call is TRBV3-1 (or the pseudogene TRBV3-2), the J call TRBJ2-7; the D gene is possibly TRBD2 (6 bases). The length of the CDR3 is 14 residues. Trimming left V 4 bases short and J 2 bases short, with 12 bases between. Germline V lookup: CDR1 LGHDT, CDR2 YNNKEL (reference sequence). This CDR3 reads CASSPGPGAYEQYF. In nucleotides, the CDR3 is TGTGCCAGCAGCCCAGGACCGGGGGCCTACGAGCAGTACTTC.

In DNA, the CDR3 is TGTGCCAGCAGTTACTCCGGGACAGAAGACATTCAGTACTTC. Translated: CASSYSGTEDIQYF. V and J are TRBV6-2 or TRBV6-3 and TRBJ2-4, with 7 bases identical to TRBD1. Trimming cost V 0 bases and J 8 bases; bases outside gene matches: 4. From germline, CDR1 is MNHEY and CDR2 SVGEGT. The CDR3 consists of 14 residues.

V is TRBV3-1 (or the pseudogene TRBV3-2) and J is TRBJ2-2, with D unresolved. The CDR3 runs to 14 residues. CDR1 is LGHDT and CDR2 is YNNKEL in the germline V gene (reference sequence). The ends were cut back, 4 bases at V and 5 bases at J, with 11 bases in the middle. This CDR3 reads CASSPEYRTGELFF. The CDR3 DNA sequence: TGTGCCAGCAGCCCTGAGTATCGGACCGGGGAGCTGTTTTTT.

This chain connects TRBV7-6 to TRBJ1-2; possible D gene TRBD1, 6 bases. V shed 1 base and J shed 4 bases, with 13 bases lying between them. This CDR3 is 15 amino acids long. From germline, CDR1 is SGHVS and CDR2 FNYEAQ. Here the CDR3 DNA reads TGTGCCAGCAGCTTAGGTATAGGGGGTAGCTATGGCTACACCTTC. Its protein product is CASSLGIGGSYGYTF.

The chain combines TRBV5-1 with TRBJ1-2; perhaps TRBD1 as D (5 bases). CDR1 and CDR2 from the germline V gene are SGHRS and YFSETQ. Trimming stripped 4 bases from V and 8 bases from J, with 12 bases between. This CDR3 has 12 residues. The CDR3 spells CASSTQGWGYTF. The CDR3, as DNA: TGCGCCAGCAGCACCCAGGGTTGGGGCTACACCTTC.

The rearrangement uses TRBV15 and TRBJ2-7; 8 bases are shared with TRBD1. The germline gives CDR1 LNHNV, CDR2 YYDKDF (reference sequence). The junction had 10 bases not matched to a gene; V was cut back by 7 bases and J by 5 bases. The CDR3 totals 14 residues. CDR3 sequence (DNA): TGTGCCACCACAGCACAGGGGGGTTACGACGAGCAGTACTTC. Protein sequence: CATTAQGGYDEQYF.

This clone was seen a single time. For the CDR3, the DNA is TGTGCCAGCAGTACAGGGCTGGGCTATGGCTACACCTTC. Translating it yields CASSTGLGYGYTF. The chain recombines TRBV12-3 or TRBV12-4 with TRBJ1-2, with D possibly matching TRBD1 (6 bases). Between the trimmed V and J ends, which lost 5 bases and 4 bases, there was a span of 11 bases. The CDR3 is 13 residues long.

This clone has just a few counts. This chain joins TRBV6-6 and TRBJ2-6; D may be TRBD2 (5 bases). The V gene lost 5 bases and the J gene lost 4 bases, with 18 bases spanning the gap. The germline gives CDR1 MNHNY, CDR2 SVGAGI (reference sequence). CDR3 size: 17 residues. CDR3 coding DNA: TGTGCCAGCAGTCCATTTTCTTTGAGGGCCGGGGCCAACGTCCTGACTTTC. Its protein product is CASSPFSLRAGANVLTF.

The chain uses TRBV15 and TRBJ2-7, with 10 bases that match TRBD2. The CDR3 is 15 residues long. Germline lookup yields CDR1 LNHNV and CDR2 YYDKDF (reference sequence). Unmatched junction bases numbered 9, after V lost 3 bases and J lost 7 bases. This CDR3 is CATSRRAGGSEEQYF. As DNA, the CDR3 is TGTGCCACCAGCAGGCGAGCGGGAGGGTCCGAAGAGCAGTACTTC.